The 29 T cell receptor beta chains listed next were all sequenced from one sample in a study of glioma-infiltrating T cells after dendritic cell vaccination. Profiled with immunoSEQ multiplex PCR; TCRdb holds only in-frame clones, not every one. The top ten hold 7% to 9.5% of the sample, which has about 67,000 clones, about 86% seen once. Sample: blood, taken before dendritic cell vaccination. These receptors all stem from a human donor with glioblastoma.

About this clone itself: Relative to the germline gene, one junction end is altered; a read error may explain this. The chain couples TRBV7-7 to TRBJ2-1; D may be TRBD2 (6 bases). The CDR3 consists of 15 residues. Germline CDR1 SSHAT, CDR2 FNYEAQ (reference sequence). The CDR3 bases are TGTGCTAGCAGCGTTTCCGGGAGCTCCTACAATGAGCAGTTCTTC. Protein sequence: CASSVSGSSYNEQFF.

V and J are TRBV7-9 and TRBJ1-1, with a tentative D call TRBD1 (6 bases). CDR1 and CDR2 (germline): SEHNR, FQNEAQ (reference sequence). V was cut by 1 base and J by 4 bases, with 10 bases left in between. This CDR3 spans 14 amino acids. The CDR3 nucleotides are TGTGCCAGCAGCTTAGATGGCAGGGGCACTGAAGCTTTCTTT. It specifies CASSLDGRGTEAFF.

The V gene is TRBV10-3, the J gene TRBJ2-4, with D perhaps TRBD2 (6 bases). Looked up from germline, CDR1 is ENHRY and CDR2 is SYGVKD. V was pared by 0 bases and J by 2 bases, with 8 bases between. The CDR3 sequence is 15 residues long. The CDR3: CAISESTRPKNIQYF. CDR3 sequence (DNA): TGTGCCATCAGTGAGTCGACTAGGCCCAAAAACATTCAGTACTTC.

The table lists this clone with a few counts. CDR3 DNA: TGTGCCAGCAGCTTATGGACTCTCTCGACTAACTATGGCTACACCTTC. This translates into CASSLWTLSTNYGYTF. This chain links TRBV5-6 with TRBJ1-2; D remains unclear. This CDR3 has 16 amino acids. With 2 bases removed from V and 0 bases from J, the gap between germline ends came to 14 bases. Per the germline V gene, CDR1 is SGHDT and CDR2 is YYEEEE.

A note on this clone: At one end, the junction sequence differs from germline, possibly due to a read error. This sequence joins TRBV5-4 and TRBJ2-1, with 7 bases fitting TRBD2. The germline V gene has CDR1 SGHNT and CDR2 YYREEE (reference sequence). The CDR3 length is 14 residues. CDR3 loop: CASRLGGDYNEQFF. The CDR3 DNA reads TGTGCCAGCAGATTGGGGGGGGACTACAATGAGCAGTTCTTC. Full variable domain (rest looked up from reference TRBV5-4 and TRBJ2-1): ETGVTQSPTHLIKTRGQQVTLRCSSQSGHNTVSWYQQALGQGPQFIFQYYREEENGRGNFPPRFSGLQFPNYSSELNVNALELDDSALYLCASRLGGDYNEQFFGPGTRLTVL.

This clone is a singleton in its sample. The chain employs TRBV13 and TRBJ1-1; 8 nucleotides match TRBD1. V was pared by 5 bases and J by 1 base, with 3 bases of the junction left unmatched. Germline V gene sequence: CDR1 PRHDT, CDR2 FYEKMQ (reference sequence). The CDR3 runs 14 residues. In DNA, the CDR3 is TGTGCCAGCAGCACCGGGACAGGGAACACTGAAGCTTTCTTT. It codes for CASSTGTGNTEAFF.

The V call is TRBV11-2, the J call TRBJ1-3, with a tentative D call TRBD1 (5 bases). Germline CDR1 and CDR2: SGHAT and FQNNGV. Deletions cut 5 bases from V and 4 bases from J, with 12 bases between. This CDR3 comprises 14 residues. CDR3 nucleotides: TGTGCCAGCAGCGCGCCGGGGGTAGGAAACACCATATATTTT. It is translated as CASSAPGVGNTIYF.

V gene TRBV5-1 combines with J gene TRBJ2-3; the D gene is possibly TRBD1 (5 bases). This CDR3 has 15 amino acids. Germline CDR1 reads SGHRS; CDR2 reads YFSETQ. Deletions cut 1 base from V and 2 bases from J, with 11 bases between. The CDR3 nucleotides read TGCGCCAGCAGCTTGAGGGTTGGGGCCACAGATACGCAGTATTTT. It codes for CASSLRVGATDTQYF.

The gene calls are TRBV18 and TRBJ1-2; perhaps TRBD1 as D (5 bases). The CDR3 is 15 amino acids. Germline lookup yields CDR1 KGHSH and CDR2 LQKENI. Trimming shortened V by 3 bases and J by 4 bases, and 15 bases separated the two germline ends. The CDR3 reads CASSPSREISYGYTF. Here the CDR3 DNA reads TGTGCCAGCTCACCGTCCAGGGAAATTTCCTATGGCTACACCTTC.

This clone was seen more than once but under ten times. The rearrangement joins TRBV2 to TRBJ2-1, with TRBD2 matching 7 bases. The CDR3 spans 12 residues. V lost 11 bases and J lost 6; bases outside the gene matches: 7. Germline CDR1 reads SNHLY; CDR2 reads FYNNEI. The CDR3 here is CAGGSLVNEQFF. For the CDR3, the DNA is TGTGCCGGCGGGAGCCTAGTCAATGAGCAGTTCTTC.

The J gene is TRBJ2-5, the V gene TRBV5-1, with D perhaps TRBD2 (5 bases). V lost 4 bases, J lost 4 bases, and 14 bases lay in between. This CDR3 has 14 residues. Germline V lookup: CDR1 SGHRS, CDR2 YFSETQ. CDR3 sequence (DNA): TGCGCCAGCAGCCCCACGGGCGGGTTAGAGACCCAGTACTTC. It encodes CASSPTGGLETQYF.

The chain combines TRBV2 with TRBJ2-1; 7 bases fit TRBD1. This CDR3 spans 13 amino acids. Unmatched junction bases numbered 6, after V lost 7 bases and J lost 6 bases. CDR1 and CDR2 (germline): SNHLY, FYNNEI. This CDR3 reads CASNINRGNEQFF. Here the CDR3 DNA reads TGTGCCAGCAATATAAACAGGGGCAATGAGCAGTTCTTC. The full variable domain, completed using reference TRBV2 and TRBJ2-1, is EPEVTQTPSHQVTQMGQEVILRCVPISNHLYFYWYRQILGQKVEFLVSFYNNEISEKSEIFDDQFSVERPDGSNFTLKIRSTKLEDSAMYFCASNINRGNEQFFGPGTRLTVL.

This chain connects TRBV6-1 to TRBJ1-5; D unresolved. The CDR3 totals 11 residues. Germline lookup yields CDR1 MNHNS and CDR2 SASEGT. Trimming removed 8 bases from V and 6 bases from J, with 8 bases in between. CDR3 nucleotides: TGTGCCAGCGGGCAAATTCAGCCCCAGCATTTT. It is translated as CASGQIQPQHF.

CDR3: CASSSLTSGGATDTQYF. CDR3 DNA: TGTGCCAGCAGCTCCCTTACTAGCGGGGGGGCCACAGATACGCAGTATTTT. This rearrangement joins TRBV11-1 to TRBJ2-3; 13 bases map to TRBD2. V lost 4 bases, J lost 2 bases, and 6 bases stayed unmatched. This CDR3 region has 17 residues. Germline V gene lookup returns CDR1 SGHAT and CDR2 FQDESV (reference sequence). The variable domain in full, with the rest retrieved from reference TRBV11-1 and TRBJ2-3, is EAEVAQSPRYKITEKSQAVAFWCDPISGHATLYWYRQILGQGPELLVQFQDESVVDDSQLPKDRFSAERLKGVDSTLKIQPAELGDSAMYLCASSSLTSGGATDTQYFGPGTRLTVL.

The chain uses TRBV6-4 and TRBJ1-5; the D gene is possibly TRBD1 (6 bases). The length of the CDR3 is 15 residues. The germline gives CDR1 MRHNA, CDR2 SNTAGT. Trimming removed 6 bases from V and 3 bases from J, with 15 bases in between. The CDR3 loop reads CASRESRGSNQPQHF. CDR3 nucleotides: TGTGCCAGCAGAGAGTCCAGGGGATCCAATCAGCCCCAGCATTTT.

The V call is TRBV18, the J call TRBJ2-7, with a weak D call TRBD1 (5 bases). This CDR3 spans 15 amino acids. V was clipped by 1 base and J by 2 bases, with 12 bases between them. The germline V gene encodes CDR1 KGHSH and CDR2 LQKENI. CDR3 DNA: TGTGCCAGCTCACCACTCAGGGAATTGACCTACGAGCAGTACTTC. Its protein is CASSPLRELTYEQYF. Looking up the rest from reference TRBV18 and TRBJ2-7 gives the full variable domain: NAGVMQNPRHLVRRRGQEARLRCSPMKGHSHVYWYRQLPEEGLKFMVYLQKENIIDESGMPKERFSAEFPKEGPSILRIQQVVRGDSAAYFCASSPLRELTYEQYFGPGTRLTVT.

The chain couples TRBV9 to TRBJ1-6, with 8 bases matching TRBD1. Trimming at V came to 4 bases and at J to 9 bases, leaving 12 bases not matched to a gene. Germline V lookup: CDR1 SGDLS, CDR2 YYNGEE. The CDR3 is 16 residues long. The CDR3 DNA sequence: TGTGCCAGCAGCCGAACCGACAGGGGCCTAGGTTCACCCCTCCACTTT. The encoded protein is CASSRTDRGLGSPLHF.

The V gene is TRBV10-3, the J gene TRBJ2-2; a possible D gene is TRBD2 (7 bases). The V gene's germline CDR1 is ENHRY and CDR2 SYGVKD. The length of the CDR3 is 16 residues. The V and J ends lost 8 bases and 0 bases respectively, with 16 bases between them. CDR3 in DNA: TGTGCCATCGGGGGGGGCGGGGCTGCGAACACCGGGGAGCTGTTTTTT. Translated: CAIGGGGAANTGELFF.

The chain uses TRBV19 and TRBJ2-3; no clear D gene. This CDR3 comprises 14 residues. Deletions cut 6 bases from V and 0 bases from J, with 10 bases between. Germline V gene data show CDR1 as LNHDA and CDR2 as SQIVND (reference sequence). The chain's CDR3 is CASSPLPSTDTQYF. CDR3 DNA: TGTGCCAGTAGCCCCCTTCCGAGCACAGATACGCAGTATTTT.

This clone was seen a few times. The chain combines TRBV29-1 with TRBJ1-4; no definite D call. The germline gives CDR1 SQVTM, CDR2 ANQGSEA. The CDR3 has 12 residues. Between the trimmed V and J ends, which lost 5 bases and 7 bases, there was a span of 11 bases. The CDR3 sequence: CSVWAGGEKLFF. CDR3 DNA: TGCAGCGTTTGGGCGGGTGGTGAAAAACTGTTTTTT. The whole variable domain, filled in from reference TRBV29-1 and TRBJ1-4, reads SAVISQKPSRDICQRGTSLTIQCQVDSQVTMMFWYRQQPGQSLTLIATANQGSEATYESGFVIDKFPISRPNLTFSTLTVSNMSPEDSSIYLCSVWAGGEKLFFGSGTQLSVL.

This clone occurred once. This chain connects TRBV13 to TRBJ2-5; 8 bases are shared with TRBD1. This CDR3 has 15 amino acids. With V trimmed by 5 bases and J by 1 base, 6 bases remained unmatched. The V gene's germline CDR1 is PRHDT and CDR2 FYEKMQ (reference sequence). The chain's CDR3 is CASSIDRGFQETQYF. The CDR3, as DNA: TGTGCCAGCAGCATCGACAGGGGATTCCAAGAGACCCAGTACTTC.

The chain joins TRBV19 to TRBJ2-1; 9 bases line up with TRBD1. Germline V gives CDR1 LNHDA, CDR2 SQIVND (reference sequence). The junction had 7 bases not matched to a gene; V was cut back by 6 bases and J by 4 bases. This CDR3 has 15 residues. This CDR3 reads CASRLDRGTYNEQFF. DNA for the CDR3: TGTGCCAGTAGGCTGGACAGGGGAACTTACAATGAGCAGTTCTTC.

The rearrangement joins TRBV9 to TRBJ1-4; the D is unclear. The CDR3 sequence is 14 residues long. CDR1 is SGDLS, CDR2 YYNGEE, per germline. Trimming took off 4 bases at V and 3 bases at J, with 10 bases between the two ends. The CDR3 DNA sequence: TGTGCCAGCAGCCTCGGGTTAGCTAATGAAAAACTGTTTTTT. This translates into CASSLGLANEKLFF.

J is TRBJ1-2 and V is TRBV15; no definite D call. V was clipped by 0 bases and J by 7 bases, with 12 bases between them. Germline lookup yields CDR1 LNHNV and CDR2 YYDKDF (reference sequence). The CDR3 loop spans 14 amino acids. CDR3 sequence (DNA): TGTGCCACCAGCAGAGATGCGGGGTCGTTTGGCTACACCTTC. The encoded protein is CATSRDAGSFGYTF.

The chain couples TRBV18 to TRBJ2-5, with 7 bases lining up with TRBD1. The CDR3 covers 14 residues. Germline V gene sequence: CDR1 KGHSH, CDR2 LQKENI. Germline trimming cut 3 bases from V and 3 bases from J; bases unmatched to any gene: 4. The CDR3 protein is CASSPGTEKETQYF. CDR3 nucleotides: TGTGCCAGCTCACCCGGGACAGAGAAAGAGACCCAGTACTTC.

The genes are TRBV6-1 and TRBJ1-2, with 9 bases lining up with TRBD1. The V gene end was trimmed by 4 bases and the J gene end by 4 bases; junction bases not matched to a gene: 10. This CDR3 is 16 amino acids long. Germline V gene lookup returns CDR1 MNHNS and CDR2 SASEGT. The CDR3 DNA reads TGTGCCAGCAGTGTTACGACAGGGGGGGATACCTATGGCTACACCTTC. It yields the protein CASSVTTGGDTYGYTF.

This clone occurred once. This chain links TRBV29-1 with TRBJ1-1, with unresolved D. Germline V gene lookup returns CDR1 SQVTM and CDR2 ANQGSEA. V was shortened by 7 bases and J by 1 base, with 10 bases between the two germline ends. This CDR3 has 12 amino acids. The CDR3 DNA follows: TGCAGCGCCAGAAGTTGGAACACTGAAGCTTTCTTT. It is translated as CSARSWNTEAFF.

As for this clone: The junction departs from germline at one end; a sequencing error may be responsible. The chain links TRBV7-2 to TRBJ2-1, with D tentatively TRBD2 (7 bases). Germline loops: CDR1 SGHTA, CDR2 FQGNSA. The CDR3 is 16 residues long. The CDR3 DNA is TGTGCCAGCAGCTTATTCACGGGGGGCTCCTTCAATGAGCAGTTCTTC. Translated, it gives CASSLFTGGSFNEQFF.

The CDR3 coding sequence is TGTGCCAGCAGTGAGGAGGAAGCCCAGCCCCAGCATTTT. The encoded protein is CASSEEEAQPQHF. The chain couples TRBV2 to TRBJ1-5; D remains ambiguous. Trimming left V 3 bases short and J 7 bases short, with 10 bases between. Germline CDR1 SNHLY, CDR2 FYNNEI. CDR3 length equals 13 residues.